The present T cell receptor (beta chain) was sequenced within a study of blood T cell repertoires in COVID-19. At the level of the study: The analysed material was cDNA or gDNA that came from T cells, B-cell-depleted T cells, or PBMCs.

The CDR3 runs 14 residues. V gave up 2 bases and J gave up 2 bases, with 10 bases separating them. Study processing details: Using reference gene primer amplification, nucleated cell counts were estimated. Clones were read by immunoSEQ multiplex PCR, and TCRdb kept only the in-frame ones, dropping some. For V, J and clone size, that table is used; D and trimming come from the DNA. The sample lists 90,000 to 150,000 clones, about 89% seen once, with 19% in the top ten. The sequencing sample was made of peripheral blood. The gene calls are TRBV5-3 and TRBJ2-5; a possible D gene is TRBD1 (6 bases). TRBV5-3 is placed among ORFs of uncertain function. The clonotype originates from a human donor with acute or convalescent COVID-19. The donor label of this sample is uncertain. CDR3 sequence (DNA): TGTGCCAGAAGCTTTTCGGACAGACAAGAGACCCAGTACTTC. Its protein product is CARSFSDRQETQYF.